This TCR beta chain was recovered during a study of cytomegalovirus exposure and HLA in healthy donors. Study-level findings and limits: Presence/absence analyses assumed roughly uniform sequencing depth across donors. In vitro testing confirmed a few CMV-associated chains as specific for CMV antigens.

Comments on this clone: Antigen specificity is unknown.

The PCR had 60 Vbeta and 13 Jbeta primers. TCRdb keeps only in-frame clones here, not all; method: immunoSEQ multiplex PCR. There are about 160,000 clones in the sample; 80% to 90% occur only once, and 1.5% to 2% lies in the top ten. This CDR3 is 13 amino acids long. Germline values: CDR1 SGDLS, CDR2 YYNGEE. The ends lost 4 bases at V and 15 bases at J; junction bases unmatched: 4. This receptor was taken from a young woman in good health and CMV-seronegative. Sequencing was done on a sample of PBMCs. The chain employs TRBV9 and TRBJ2-1; 16 positions match TRBD2. CDR3 loop: CASSSGLAGGAFF. CDR3 DNA sequence: TGTGCCAGCAGCTCGGGACTAGCGGGAGGGGCGTTCTTC.